This is a list of T cell receptor beta chains from one sample in a study of blood T cell repertoires in COVID-19. Here immunoSEQ multiplex PCR was the method, and the copy in TCRdb shows in-frame clones only, minus some. The sample lists 140,000 to 150,000 clones, around 80% occurring once. Sequenced sample: peripheral blood. These receptors were obtained from a man aged 60-69 years with active or convalescent COVID-19. The CDR3 runs from the conserved cysteine through the conserved F or W. The order of the fields is CDR3 protein, J gene, CDR3 length, V gene.

CDR3: CASSARRGGHGGELFF
J: TRBJ2-2
length: 16
V: TRBV6-4

CDR3: CSVAIGRSGEQYF
J: TRBJ2-7
length: 13
V: TRBV29-1

CDR3: CASSEGQSGNTIYF
J: TRBJ1-3
length: 14
V: TRBV5-1

CDR3: CSASLLGGGSTEAFF
J: TRBJ1-1
length: 15
V: TRBV20-1

CDR3: CASIHGGEGNSPLHF
J: TRBJ1-6
length: 15
V: TRBV28

CDR3: CASRPTYNEQFF
J: TRBJ2-1
length: 12
V: TRBV6-5

CDR3: CASSLAQGGGEQFF
J: TRBJ2-1
length: 14
V: TRBV5-1

CDR3: CASKRGQGSYGYTF
J: TRBJ1-2
length: 14
V: TRBV6-5

CDR3: CASSPDSYTGELFF
J: TRBJ2-2
length: 14
V: TRBV7-9

CDR3: CASSANSIAGAWQYF
J: TRBJ2-7
length: 15
V: TRBV9

CDR3: CASRGGMTDTQYF
J: TRBJ2-3
length: 13
V: TRBV28

CDR3: CASSVAGQGASGNTIYF
J: TRBJ1-3
length: 17
V: TRBV9

CDR3: CASSRGLEGGNTIYF
J: TRBJ1-3
length: 15
V: TRBV4-3

CDR3: CASSLRQGAYGEAFF
J: TRBJ1-1
length: 15
V: TRBV7-2

CDR3: CAWTSGLAGGPGEQYF
J: TRBJ2-7
length: 16
V: TRBV30

CDR3: CASSYAVTGTEAFF
J: TRBJ1-1
length: 14
V: TRBV6-5

CDR3: CASQRGSYEQYF
J: TRBJ2-7
length: 12
V: TRBV12-3/TRBV12-4

CDR3: CASSKGTEGTQAFF
J: TRBJ1-1
length: 14
V: TRBV19

CDR3: CASSPLGQSNTEAFF
J: TRBJ1-1
length: 15
V: TRBV3-1/TRBV3-2

CDR3: CASSNNPLDGDTQYF
J: TRBJ2-3
length: 15
V: TRBV6-5

CDR3: CASSLGQIQETQYF
J: TRBJ2-5
length: 14
V: TRBV7-2

CDR3: CASSSTRGGRPQHF
J: TRBJ1-5
length: 14
V: TRBV28

CDR3: CASSSGQGGGYGYTF
J: TRBJ1-2
length: 15
V: TRBV7-9

CDR3: CASSIHPAWGQGMNTEAFF
J: TRBJ1-1
length: 19
V: TRBV5-6

CDR3: CASSYGAGGGTGELFF
J: TRBJ2-2
length: 16
V: TRBV6-5

CDR3: CASSYRTGNTEAFF
J: TRBJ1-1
length: 14
V: TRBV19

CDR3: CASSVGGLRLPDTQYF
J: TRBJ2-3
length: 16
V: TRBV9

CDR3: CASSRGLAGGLYNEQFF
J: TRBJ2-1
length: 17
V: TRBV19

CDR3: CASSIDSGRLNEQFF
J: TRBJ2-1
length: 15
V: TRBV19

CDR3: CAWSVRHRGRSGANVLTF
J: TRBJ2-6
length: 18
V: TRBV30

CDR3: CASSPRQATRAFF
J: TRBJ1-1
length: 13
V: TRBV27

CDR3: CASSIAGAVNEQFF
J: TRBJ2-1
length: 14
V: TRBV5-1

CDR3: CASSERGLAGETQYF
J: TRBJ2-5
length: 15
V: TRBV2

CDR3: CASGLQGPAGEQYF
J: TRBJ2-7
length: 14
V: TRBV6-5

CDR3: CASSLQGAPYEQYF
J: TRBJ2-7
length: 14
V: TRBV2

CDR3: CASSQVLRLKPYEQYF
J: TRBJ2-7
length: 16
V: TRBV4-1

CDR3: CASSALDRGGGYTF
J: TRBJ1-2
length: 14
V: TRBV9

CDR3: CASSQDRRVSGNTIYF
J: TRBJ1-3
length: 16
V: TRBV4-2

CDR3: CASSLMPGRNTEAFF
J: TRBJ1-1
length: 15
V: TRBV7-3

CDR3: CASSPAGGAVETQYF
J: TRBJ2-5
length: 15
V: TRBV5-4

CDR3: CASSQTRGHGATRPLANYGYTF
J: TRBJ1-2
length: 22
V: TRBV14

CDR3: CASSSGSGSGNTIYF
J: TRBJ1-3
length: 15
V: TRBV5-5

CDR3: CAISPPGNTEAFF
J: TRBJ1-1
length: 13
V: TRBV10-3

CDR3: CATSEAGRGETQYF
J: TRBJ2-5
length: 14
V: TRBV24-1

CDR3: CASSVAPTSDTQYF
J: TRBJ2-3
length: 14
V: TRBV9

CDR3: CASSLGTGLGTYEQYF
J: TRBJ2-7
length: 16
V: TRBV7-6

CDR3: CASSLGGYNEQFF
J: TRBJ2-1
length: 13
V: TRBV2

CDR3: CASSQGAYEQYF
J: TRBJ2-7
length: 12
V: TRBV3-1/TRBV3-2

CDR3: CASSLNRETEAFF
J: TRBJ1-1
length: 13
V: TRBV28

CDR3: CASSQVAGTNLHNEQFF
J: TRBJ2-1
length: 17
V: TRBV4-3

CDR3: CSASPGTGDGYTF
J: TRBJ1-2
length: 13
V: TRBV20-1

CDR3: CASSAQGPLTNQPQHF
J: TRBJ1-5
length: 16
V: TRBV4-1

CDR3: CASSYDRVSPLHF
J: TRBJ1-6
length: 13
V: TRBV6-2/TRBV6-3

CDR3: CASSIGPGTQETQYF
J: TRBJ2-5
length: 15
V: TRBV19

CDR3: CASRLGGGNTEAFF
J: TRBJ1-1
length: 14
V: TRBV19

CDR3: CATSDSGGAETQYF
J: TRBJ2-5
length: 14
V: TRBV24-1

CDR3: CASSESGSTYNEQFF
J: TRBJ2-1
length: 15
V: TRBV6-1

CDR3: CASSPTDRPYEQYF
J: TRBJ2-7
length: 14
V: TRBV19

CDR3: CASSPRAKIYEQYF
J: TRBJ2-7
length: 14
V: TRBV5-5